This T cell receptor beta chain was observed in a study of blood T cell repertoires in COVID-19. Overall study context: Samples representing acute and convalescent COVID-19 were sourced from the United States, Italy and Spain.

The participants were between roughly 18 and 89 years old and came from about two dozen US areas. Cohort placement rested on clinical history that participants reported themselves. Using immunoSEQ multiplex PCR, the repertoire was profiled, and TCRdb retains in-frame clones only, with some absent. The sample includes 250,000 to 350,000 clones, 90% of them seen just once. The TCR comes from a woman between 18 and 30 years old with acute COVID-19. Sequenced material: PBMCs or T cells enriched from blood (not recorded which).

CDR3 DNA sequence: TGTGCCAGCAGTACGCAAAGGACAGGGAACTATGGCTACACCTTC. It yields the protein CASSTQRTGNYGYTF. This chain uses TRBV6-5 with TRBJ1-2; 8 nucleotides match TRBD1. CDR1 and CDR2 (germline): MNHEY, SVGAGI. The CDR3 loop spans 15 amino acids. With V trimmed by 5 bases and J by 2 bases, 7 bases remained unmatched.